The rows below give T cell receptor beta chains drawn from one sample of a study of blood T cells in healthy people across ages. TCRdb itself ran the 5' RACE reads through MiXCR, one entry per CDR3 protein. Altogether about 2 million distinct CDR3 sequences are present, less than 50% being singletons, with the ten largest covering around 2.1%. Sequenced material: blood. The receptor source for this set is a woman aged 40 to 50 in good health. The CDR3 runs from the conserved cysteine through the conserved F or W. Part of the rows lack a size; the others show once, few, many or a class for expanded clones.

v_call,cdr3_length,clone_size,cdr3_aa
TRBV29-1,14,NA,CSVRVQGNTGELFF
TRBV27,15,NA,CASSPGGGPRYGYTF
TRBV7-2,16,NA,CASSLALTAANYGYTF
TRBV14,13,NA,CASSQVRGSGQYF
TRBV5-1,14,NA,CASSSIQGEWGYTF
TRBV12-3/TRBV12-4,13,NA,CASRHDGDQPQHF
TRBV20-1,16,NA,CSARVSGTGLRNEQYF
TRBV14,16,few,CASSHENRASTDTQYF
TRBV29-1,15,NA,CSVNFLGLASNEQFF
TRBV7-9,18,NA,CASSFPRGPGESTDTQYF
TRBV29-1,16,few,CSVRCRGPYSYNEQFF
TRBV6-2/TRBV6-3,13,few,CASSPQAPLGQFF
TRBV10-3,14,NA,CAITRTGWNTEAFF
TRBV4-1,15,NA,CASSQDPGAASGYTF
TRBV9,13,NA,CASGRGREETQYF
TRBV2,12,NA,CASIAGGDTQYF
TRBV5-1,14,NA,CASSLEAFNEKLFF
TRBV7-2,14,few,CASSSLTGAGEQYF
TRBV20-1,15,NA,CSAREVGIPYNEQFF
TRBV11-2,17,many,CASSLATGLAVPYEQYF
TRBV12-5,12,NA,CASGPASDTQYF
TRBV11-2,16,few,CASSTYRTAQEETQYF
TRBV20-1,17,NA,CSARDREQGATSYGYTF
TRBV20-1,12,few,CSARTYGGTQYF
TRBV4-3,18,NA,CASSQESTTGNSGCGYTF
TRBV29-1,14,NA,CSIVGTILTDTQYF
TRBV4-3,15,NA,CASSQEYGRTDTQYF
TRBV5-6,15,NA,CASSARGQGFGKQFF
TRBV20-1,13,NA,CSVPGHSQETQYF
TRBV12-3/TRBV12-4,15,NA,CASSPQTGGKETQYF
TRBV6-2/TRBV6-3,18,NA,CASSPLDRGKYSNQPQHF
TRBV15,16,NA,CATSRDKGTGAHEQYF
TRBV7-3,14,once,CASSPIVGGDEQFF
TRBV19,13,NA,CATGQALQETQYF
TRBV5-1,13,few,CASKLSTGDEQFF
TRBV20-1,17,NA,CSARDSLWGGLQETQYF
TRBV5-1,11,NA,CASRQGTEQYF
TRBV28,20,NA,CASSLVGPLPDRGRRQPQHF
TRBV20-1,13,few,CSARDGVPYEQYF
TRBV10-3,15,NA,CAIRDPGTENTEAFF
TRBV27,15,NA,CASGVPGGRSYEQYF
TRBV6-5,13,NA,CASRRTVTETQYF
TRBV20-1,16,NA,CSASRQAGSTGYEQFF
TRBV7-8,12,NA,CANSSGQDEQYF
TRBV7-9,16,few,CASSTPTGGAANEQFF
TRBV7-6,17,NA,CASSFRLAGGQADTQYF
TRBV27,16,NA,CASSPISVPSYNEQFF
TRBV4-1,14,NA,CASSQDISSSWQFF
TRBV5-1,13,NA,CASSSEGEETQYF
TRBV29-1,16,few,CSVEGVSKAGAETQYF
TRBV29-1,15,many,CSVENGGGGANVLTF
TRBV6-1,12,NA,CASSDPGTRLYF
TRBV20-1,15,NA,CSARGVDRGSDTQYF